Here is one TCR beta chain with its context. This entry is derived from a study of T cells expressing NK-cell markers. CDR3 length: 14 amino acids. TCRdb processed the 5' RACE reads again and assigns one entry to each CDR3 protein, with no DNA. The repertoire table contains 250,000 to 300,000 distinct CDR3 sequences. The receptor was derived from a man aged 18 to 35 in good health. The sequenced material came from blood T cells: a sorted CD56 or NKG2C T cell subset, CD4+ or CD8+ T cells, or bulk PBMC T cells (not recorded which). The gene calls are TRBV12-3 or TRBV12-4 and TRBJ2-1. The CDR3 loop reads CASSLAEVVTEQFF.